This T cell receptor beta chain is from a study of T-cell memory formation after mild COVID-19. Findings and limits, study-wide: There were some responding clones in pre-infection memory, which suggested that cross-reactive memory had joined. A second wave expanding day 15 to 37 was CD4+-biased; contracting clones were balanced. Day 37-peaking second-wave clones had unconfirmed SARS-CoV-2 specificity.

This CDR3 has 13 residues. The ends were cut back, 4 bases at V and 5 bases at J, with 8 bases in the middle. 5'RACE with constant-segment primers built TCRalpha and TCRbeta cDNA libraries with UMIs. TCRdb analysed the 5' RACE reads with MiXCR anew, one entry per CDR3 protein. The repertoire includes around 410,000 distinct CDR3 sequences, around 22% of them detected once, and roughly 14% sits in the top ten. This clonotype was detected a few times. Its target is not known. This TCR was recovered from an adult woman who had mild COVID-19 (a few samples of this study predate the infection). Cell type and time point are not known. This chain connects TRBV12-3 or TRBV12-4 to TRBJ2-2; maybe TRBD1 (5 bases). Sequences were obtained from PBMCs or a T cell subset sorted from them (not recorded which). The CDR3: CASSSQATGELFF. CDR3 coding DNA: TGTGCCAGCAGTTCACAGGCGACCGGGGAGCTGTTTTTT.